This entry lists 26 T cell receptor beta chains sequenced from one sample in a study of blood T cell repertoires in COVID-19. The method was immunoSEQ multiplex PCR; TCRdb's version includes in-frame clones alone and lacks a portion of them. This repertoire shows roughly 53,000 clones, approximately 80% found once; its top ten account for roughly 45%. Sequenced: peripheral blood. Receptors were obtained from a man aged 70 or older with active or convalescent COVID-19.

J is TRBJ2-4 and V is TRBV11-2, with 9 positions matching TRBD1. Germline V lookup: CDR1 SGHAT, CDR2 FQNNGV. Trimming removed 4 bases from V and 3 bases from J; junction bases left unmatched: 10. The CDR3 spans 17 residues. This CDR3 reads CASSYTDRGGFKNIQYF. The CDR3 nucleotides are TGTGCCAGCAGCTACACTGACAGGGGGGGATTCAAAAACATTCAGTACTTC.

The chain links TRBV7-9 to TRBJ1-1, with a weak D call TRBD1 (5 bases). The V gene lost 0 bases and the J gene lost 4 bases, with 15 bases spanning the gap. The CDR3 is made up of 16 amino acids. CDR1 SEHNR and CDR2 FQNEAQ come from the germline V gene (reference sequence). Here the CDR3 DNA reads TGTGCCAGCAGCTTAGCAGGAGGCGGGGGAGTCACTGAAGCTTTCTTT. This translates into CASSLAGGGGVTEAFF.

This chain uses TRBV5-6 with TRBJ1-2; D gene unclear. V was cut by 4 bases and J by 2 bases, with 15 bases left in between. CDR3 length: 15 amino acids. Germline loops: CDR1 SGHDT, CDR2 YYEEEE. CDR3 in amino acids: CASSTPVGGNYGYTF. In DNA form, the CDR3 reads TGTGCCAGCAGCACCCCGGTAGGAGGGAACTATGGCTACACCTTC.

The count of this clone is one. V is TRBV9 and J is TRBJ2-1, with 7 bases aligning to TRBD1. The V gene end was trimmed by 0 bases and the J gene end by 8 bases; junction bases not matched to a gene: 2. The CDR3 length is 13 residues. CDR1 and CDR2 (germline): SGDLS, YYNGEE. The CDR3 sequence is CASSVARGHEQFF. Written as DNA, the CDR3 is TGTGCCAGCAGCGTAGCTAGGGGGCATGAGCAGTTCTTC.

V is TRBV4-1 and J is TRBJ2-7; 10 bases line up with TRBD2. Trimming took 5 bases from V and 1 from J; bases not matched to a gene: 8. The germline V gene has CDR1 MGHRA and CDR2 YSYEKL. The CDR3 runs to 16 residues. CDR3 sequence reads: CASSAPGTSVSYEQYF. The CDR3 region has the DNA TGCGCCAGCAGCGCACCCGGGACTAGCGTTTCCTACGAGCAGTACTTC.

The rearrangement links TRBV7-2 to TRBJ2-5; no clear D gene. Germline V gene sequence: CDR1 SGHTA, CDR2 FQGNSA. Between the trimmed V and J ends, which lost 5 bases and 5 bases, there was a span of 15 bases. The CDR3 length is 14 residues. The CDR3 DNA reads as TGTGCCAGCAGCCCTCGTGTAGTACGGGAGACCCAGTACTTC. As protein: CASSPRVVRETQYF.

The V gene is TRBV11-1, the J gene TRBJ2-7; possible D gene TRBD1, 5 bases. In germline, CDR1 is SGHAT, CDR2 FQDESV (reference sequence). The CDR3 runs to 15 residues. The germline V and J ends were trimmed by 2 bases and 4 bases, with 15 bases remaining between them. The DNA for the CDR3 is TGTGCCAGCAGCTTAAGTGCGCAGGGTAGGTACGAGCAGTACTTC. It yields the protein CASSLSAQGRYEQYF.

The chain links TRBV10-3 to TRBJ1-1; D is uncertain. The CDR3 is 14 amino acids. V was cut by 3 bases and J by 2 bases, with 10 bases left in between. Germline V CDR1 and CDR2: ENHRY, SYGVKD. Written as DNA, the CDR3 is TGTGCCATCAGTGAAACAGCTCCAAACACTGAAGCTTTCTTT. This sequence encodes CAISETAPNTEAFF.

In its sample, this clone was seen a few times. The V call is TRBV19, the J call TRBJ1-6, with D maybe TRBD1 (5 bases). The V end was cut by 7 bases, the J end by 7 bases, with 14 bases between. CDR3 length: 14 residues. CDR1 is LNHDA and CDR2 is SQIVND in the germline V gene (reference sequence). This CDR3 reads CASNPQGFNSPLHF. CDR3 in DNA: TGTGCCAGTAACCCTCAGGGTTTCAATTCACCCCTCCACTTT.

CDR3 nucleotide sequence: TGTGCCAGCAGTTCCCGGCGGCGGACTAACACCGGGGAGCTGTTTTTT. Amino acid sequence: CASSSRRRTNTGELFF. This chain connects TRBV28 to TRBJ2-2; D possibly corresponds to TRBD2 (5 bases). V lost 4 bases and J 2 bases, leaving 14 bases between the germline ends. Germline V gives CDR1 MDHEN, CDR2 SYDVKM. The CDR3 runs to 16 residues.

The rearrangement links TRBV11-2 to TRBJ1-6, with 12 bases matching TRBD1. The J segment lost 9 bases and the V segment lost 4 bases, leaving 7 bases of the junction unmatched. Germline values: CDR1 SGHAT, CDR2 FQNNGV. The CDR3 spans 16 residues. The CDR3 loop is CASSSLRDRGPSPLHF. The CDR3 region has the DNA TGTGCCAGCAGCTCACTTCGGGACAGGGGGCCTTCACCCCTCCACTTT.

This clone was picked up one time. The chain couples TRBV4-1 to TRBJ2-5, with D possibly matching TRBD2 (6 bases). The V gene lost 10 bases and the J gene lost 2 bases, with 14 bases spanning the gap. Germline V gene sequence: CDR1 MGHRA, CDR2 YSYEKL. The CDR3 covers 13 residues. The CDR3 DNA sequence: TGCGCCACAGGCCGGGGGACTCAAGAGACCCAGTACTTC. This sequence encodes CATGRGTQETQYF.

The chain employs TRBV5-1 and TRBJ2-7; possibly TRBD1 for D (6 bases). The CDR3 covers 12 residues. Trimming shortened V by 6 bases and J by 3 bases, and 10 bases separated the two germline ends. Germline loops: CDR1 SGHRS, CDR2 YFSETQ. The CDR3 protein is CASTEQGYEQYF. DNA of the CDR3: TGCGCCAGCACCGAACAGGGCTACGAGCAGTACTTC.

The rearrangement uses TRBV29-1 and TRBJ2-7; TRBD1 agrees at 9 bases. Trimming cost V 6 bases and J 5 bases; bases outside gene matches: 11. The CDR3 sequence is 14 residues long. From germline, CDR1 is SQVTM and CDR2 ANQGSEA. The CDR3 bases are TGCAGCGTCCTAGTCGGGACAGGGTATCACGAGCAGTACTTC. This translates into CSVLVGTGYHEQYF.

The rearrangement joins TRBV9 to TRBJ2-7; 9 bases are shared with TRBD1. Germline CDR1 SGDLS, CDR2 YYNGEE. The CDR3 sequence is 16 residues long. V shed 2 bases and J 3 bases; nucleotides not matched to a gene: 9. The CDR3 spells CASSVGQGRAFYEQYF. CDR3 nucleotide sequence: TGTGCCAGCAGCGTGGGACAGGGTAGGGCTTTCTACGAGCAGTACTTC.

The chain carries TRBV11-2 and TRBJ1-6, with D unclear. Germline CDR1 is SGHAT and CDR2 is FQNNGV. The CDR3 sequence is 12 residues long. Trimming took off 5 bases at V and 6 bases at J, with 5 bases between the two ends. CDR3 in DNA: TGTGCCAGCAGCCCTGTTAATTCACCCCTCCACTTT. Its translation: CASSPVNSPLHF.

This clone was counted only a few times. The chain couples TRBV19 to TRBJ2-1; 11 bases match TRBD2. Trimming at V came to 5 bases and at J to 4 bases, leaving 7 bases not matched to a gene. The CDR3 length is 16 residues. The germline V gene encodes CDR1 LNHDA and CDR2 SQIVND (reference sequence). The CDR3 DNA is TGTGCCAGTAGTTCCCGCGGGACTAGCGGATACAATGAGCAGTTCTTC. It encodes CASSSRGTSGYNEQFF.

The table lists this clone with a count of one. This rearrangement joins TRBV7-2 to TRBJ2-7, with 7 positions matching TRBD2. Per germline, CDR1 SGHTA and CDR2 FQGNSA. The CDR3 covers 15 residues. V dropped 1 base and J dropped 2; count of bases not matched to a gene: 5. CDR3 sequence reads: CASSLEAGPPYEQYF. In DNA, the CDR3 is TGTGCCAGCAGCTTAGAAGCGGGGCCCCCCTACGAGCAGTACTTC.

This clone was detected once. The V call is TRBV11-3, the J call TRBJ2-1; D is perhaps TRBD2 (6 bases). Trimming left V 5 bases short and J 6 bases short, with 17 bases between. Germline V CDR1 and CDR2: SGHNT, YENEEA. CDR3 length equals 15 residues. The CDR3, as DNA: TGTGCCAGCAGCGCGGGACCACCCTCGCCCAATGAGCAGTTCTTC. This translates into CASSAGPPSPNEQFF.

The CDR3 sequence: CASSQLPGQVTDTQYF. The CDR3 region has the DNA TGCGCCAGCAGCCAACTCCCGGGACAGGTTACAGATACGCAGTATTTT. The chain has TRBV4-1 and TRBJ2-3; 8 nucleotides line up with TRBD1. Germline V gene sequence: CDR1 MGHRA, CDR2 YSYEKL. This CDR3 has 16 amino acids. Trimming removed 2 bases from V and 3 bases from J; junction bases left unmatched: 7.

The chain is built from TRBV28 and TRBJ1-3, with 9 bases identical to TRBD1. V lost 6 bases and J lost 2; bases outside the gene matches: 5. Germline V gives CDR1 MDHEN, CDR2 SYDVKM. There are 15 residues in the CDR3. CDR3 residues: CASRSTGGPGNTIYF. The CDR3 nucleotides read TGTGCCAGCAGGTCTACAGGGGGCCCTGGAAACACCATATATTTT.

This sequence joins TRBV27 and TRBJ1-6; D unresolved. This CDR3 region has 14 residues. Germline values: CDR1 MNHEY, CDR2 SMNVEV (reference sequence). Deletions cut 7 bases from V and 5 bases from J, with 12 bases between. CDR3 DNA: TGTGCCAGCAAACAGACGGCAAATAATTCACCCCTCCACTTT. Encoded protein: CASKQTANNSPLHF.

The CDR3 loop reads CASSLASMTQYF. The CDR3 coding sequence is TGTGCCAGCAGTTTGGCCAGTATGACCCAGTACTTC. V usage is TRBV12-3 or TRBV12-4 and J usage is TRBJ2-5; D gene unclear. V lost 3 bases and J lost 7, with 9 bases in between. The CDR3 sequence is 12 residues long.

The V call is TRBV15, the J call TRBJ1-6, with D unresolved. The length of the CDR3 is 13 residues. CDR1 and CDR2 (germline): LNHNV, YYDKDF (reference sequence). V lost 0 bases to trimming and J lost 9 bases, with 6 bases between them. CDR3 loop: CATSRDGSSPLHF. The CDR3 DNA reads as TGTGCCACCAGCAGAGATGGGAGTTCACCCCTCCACTTT.

The sample holds a few counts of this clone. The chain is built from TRBV5-4 and TRBJ2-2; D is uncertain. Per the germline V gene, CDR1 is SGHNT and CDR2 is YYREEE (reference sequence). V dropped 1 base and J dropped 0 bases, with 4 bases sitting between them. The CDR3 spans 14 residues. Written as DNA, the CDR3 is TGTGCCAGCAGCTTGCGGTCGAACACCGGGGAGCTGTTTTTT. The encoded protein is CASSLRSNTGELFF.

This chain uses TRBV6-1 with TRBJ2-3; perhaps TRBD2 as D (6 bases). V was clipped by 3 bases and J by 2 bases, with 9 bases between them. CDR3 length equals 14 residues. Germline V CDR1 and CDR2: MNHNS, SASEGT. The DNA of the CDR3 is TGTGCCAGCAGTGAGGGGACTGTCACAGATACGCAGTATTTT. This encodes CASSEGTVTDTQYF.